This T cell receptor (beta chain) stems from a study of T cell responses to AZD1222 COVID-19 vaccine. Study-level points and caveats: AZD1222 recipients seropositive at baseline numbered only five or six.

In the case of this clone: What it binds is unknown.

Sequencing was performed with immunoSEQ multiplex PCR; in TCRdb, only in-frame clones are kept and a portion is missing. The table lists tens of thousands of clones, around 80% of them singletons. Germline V gives CDR1 SQVTM, CDR2 ANQGSEA. This CDR3 has 13 amino acids. The ends were cut back, 0 bases at V and 0 bases at J, with 5 bases in the middle. The gene calls are TRBV29-1 and TRBJ1-1; D not certain. This sample comprised peripheral blood, obtained 28 days after the second AZD1222 dose. The source is an adult who received the AZD1222 COVID-19 vaccine. The DNA for the CDR3 is TGCAGCGTTGAAGATGGACTGAACACTGAAGCTTTCTTT. Its protein product is CSVEDGLNTEAFF.